The 26 T cell receptor beta chains reported below all come from one sample, sequenced in a study of T cells in Graves' hyperthyroidism and ophthalmopathy. Amplification of TCR beta CDR3 regions used RNA as the template. HTBI primers were used for first-round RT-PCR of the TCR CDR3. TCRdb re-called the multiplex PCR reads through MiXCR, storing one row per CDR3 protein. Here the sample spans some 350,000 distinct CDR3 sequences, about 13% being singletons. The material sequenced was blood. These receptors were taken from a woman aged 40 to 50 with Graves' ophthalmopathy.

The chain is built from TRBV7-2 and TRBJ2-7; D is perhaps TRBD1 (5 bases). Germline CDR1 reads SGHTA; CDR2 reads FQGNSA. The CDR3 extends over 16 amino acids. The V and J ends lost 5 bases and 6 bases respectively, with 23 bases between them. This chain's CDR3 is CASSAQARTPSGEQYF. In DNA form, the CDR3 reads TGTGCCAGCAGCGCACAGGCCAGGACCCCAAGTGGCGAGCAGTACTTC. Full variable domain (missing parts from reference TRBV7-2 and TRBJ2-7): GAGVSQSPSNKVTEKGKDVELRCDPISGHTALYWYRQSLGQGLEFLIYFQGNSAPDKSGLPSDRFSAERTGGSVSTLTIQRTQQEDSAVYLCASSAQARTPSGEQYFGPGTRLTVT.

This clonotype has at least ten counts. The chain uses TRBV6-1 and TRBJ1-4; 8 bases map to TRBD1. This CDR3 has 16 amino acids. Germline CDR1 is MNHNS and CDR2 is SASEGT. V lost 6 bases and J lost 1; bases outside the gene matches: 7. As DNA, the CDR3 is TGTGCCAGCAGACCCACAGGGGGGGTAACTAATGAAAAACTGTTTTTT. Its translation: CASRPTGGVTNEKLFF.

In its sample, this clonotype was seen many times. CDR3 in amino acids: CASTKDNQPQHF. CDR3 in DNA: TGTGCCAGCACCAAAGACAATCAGCCCCAGCATTTT. The rearrangement uses TRBV12-3 or TRBV12-4 and TRBJ1-5; D not resolved. The CDR3 runs 12 residues. Trimming took 7 bases from V and 3 from J, leaving 7 bases between them.

This clonotype appeared many times. The chain is built from TRBV7-2 and TRBJ1-2; 10 nucleotides agree with TRBD1. CDR3 length: 16 amino acids. The V and J ends lost 3 bases and 3 bases, in that order; junction bases with no gene match: 7. Germline V gene lookup returns CDR1 SGHTA and CDR2 FQGNSA. CDR3 sequence (DNA): TGTGCCAGCAGCTTCGGCCGGGACAGGGGCGACTATGGCTACACCTTC. It translates to CASSFGRDRGDYGYTF. The whole variable domain, remainder taken from reference TRBV7-2 and TRBJ1-2, is GAGVSQSPSNKVTEKGKDVELRCDPISGHTALYWYRQSLGQGLEFLIYFQGNSAPDKSGLPSDRFSAERTGGSVSTLTIQRTQQEDSAVYLCASSFGRDRGDYGYTFGSGTRLTVV.

With respect to this clonotype: This may be a read error: a much more frequent sequence differs by one nucleotide. The chain is built from TRBV7-8 and TRBJ2-2; D gene ambiguous. The CDR3 sequence is 12 residues long. Germline CDR1 SGHVS, CDR2 FQNEAQ. CDR3 residues: CGSSPALRELFF. CDR3 coding DNA: TGTGGCAGCAGCCCAGCCCTAAGGGAGCTGTTTTTT.

This clonotype was seen only a few times. This chain connects TRBV7-9 to TRBJ1-2; 8 nucleotides align to TRBD1. The junction had 14 bases not matched to a gene; V was cut back by 1 base and J by 4 bases. Germline V CDR1 and CDR2: SEHNR, FQNEAQ (reference sequence). The CDR3 length is 18 residues. CDR3 bases: TGTGCCAGCAGCTTAGACGCTTCGGTACAGGGGGAGGTCTATGGCTACACCTTC. This encodes CASSLDASVQGEVYGYTF.

The chain combines TRBV24-1 with TRBJ2-3; D not resolved. Germline values: CDR1 KGHDR, CDR2 SFDVKD. The CDR3 runs to 13 residues. Trimming shortened V by 0 bases and J by 6 bases, and 6 bases separated the two germline ends. CDR3 coding DNA: TGTGCCACCAGTGATTTGGCCCAGGATACGCAGTATTTT. As protein: CATSDLAQDTQYF.

Concerning this clonotype: An end of the junction differs from the germline gene, which may be a read error. The chain carries TRBV14 and TRBJ1-1; D remains unclear. The CDR3 sequence is 16 residues long. CDR1 is SGHDN, CDR2 FVKESK, per germline. CDR3 region: CASSQDLLRAGAEAFF. The CDR3 nucleotides are TGTGCCAGCAGCCAAGATCTTTTAAGGGCCGGCGCTGAGGCTTTCTTT.

This clonotype was seen more than once but under ten times. The rearrangement links TRBV20-1 to TRBJ2-1, with 11 bases matching TRBD2. The CDR3 spans 13 residues. The germline gives CDR1 DFQATT, CDR2 SNEGSKA (reference sequence). V was clipped by 6 bases and J by 7 bases; unmatched bases: 5. The CDR3 reads CSADSGGANEQFF. CDR3 DNA: TGCAGTGCCGATAGCGGGGGGGCTAATGAGCAGTTCTTC.

The chain has TRBV20-1 and TRBJ2-3, with 9 bases lining up with TRBD2. The CDR3 consists of 16 residues. Germline V lookup: CDR1 DFQATT, CDR2 SNEGSKA (reference sequence). The ends lost 5 bases at V and 0 bases at J; junction bases unmatched: 9. CDR3 DNA: TGCAGTGCTTCCCGCCGGAGCGGGGGGAGCACAGATACGCAGTATTTT. This codes for CSASRRSGGSTDTQYF.

The J gene is TRBJ2-7, the V gene TRBV2; TRBD1 agrees at 9 bases. The germline gives CDR1 SNHLY, CDR2 FYNNEI. V was clipped by 9 bases and J by 7 bases; unmatched bases: 13. The CDR3 length is 14 residues. CDR3 residues: CASKTGTGKREQYF. As DNA, the CDR3 is TGTGCCAGTAAAACCGGGACAGGGAAGAGAGAGCAGTACTTC.

This clonotype was seen repeatedly, ten times or more. The rearrangement joins TRBV27 to TRBJ2-7; D remains ambiguous. Germline assignment: CDR1 MNHEY and CDR2 SMNVEV (reference sequence). The V and J ends lost 0 bases and 4 bases respectively, with 16 bases between them. The CDR3 spans 16 residues. CDR3 sequence (DNA): TGTGCCAGCAGTTTATCAGGCCAAGGATCATGGTACGAGCAGTACTTC. This gives the protein CASSLSGQGSWYEQYF.

Many counts were recorded for this clonotype. This sequence joins TRBV6-1 and TRBJ1-4; 7 bases align to TRBD1. This CDR3 contains 14 residues. V dropped 6 bases and J dropped 6; count of bases not matched to a gene: 7. CDR1 MNHNS and CDR2 SASEGT come from the germline V gene. CDR3 protein: CASRGRGRYEKLFF. In DNA, the CDR3 is TGTGCCAGCAGGGGGAGGGGGCGATATGAAAAACTGTTTTTT.

This clonotype was picked up a small number of times. This chain joins TRBV19 and TRBJ2-3, with D possibly matching TRBD1 (5 bases). The germline CDR1 and CDR2 sequences are LNHDA and SQIVND (reference sequence). The CDR3 loop spans 15 amino acids. V was clipped by 1 base and J by 3 bases, with 11 bases between them. CDR3: CASSIGGSGTDTQYF. In DNA form, the CDR3 reads TGTGCCAGTAGTATAGGGGGCTCTGGTACAGATACGCAGTATTTT.

This clonotype was picked up many times. The chain couples TRBV3-1 to TRBJ1-4, with 10 bases aligning to TRBD1. The germline CDR1 and CDR2 sequences are LGHDT and YNNKEL (reference sequence). V lost 4 bases and J lost 5; bases outside the gene matches: 4. This CDR3 is 15 amino acids long. The CDR3 DNA reads as TGTGCCAGCAGCCCTACGGGACAGGGGAATGAAAAACTGTTTTTT. Translated: CASSPTGQGNEKLFF.

At least ten counts were recorded for this clonotype. The V gene is TRBV28, the J gene TRBJ1-2; 10 nucleotides line up with TRBD1. Losses at the gene ends were 4 bases for V and 8 bases for J; bases not matched to a gene: 10. Germline lookup yields CDR1 MDHEN and CDR2 SYDVKM. The CDR3 has 15 residues. CDR3 DNA: TGTGCCAGCAGTTCTAGACGGGACAGGGGCTTCGGCTACACCTTC. Its protein product is CASSSRRDRGFGYTF.

This clonotype was seen at least ten times. The chain uses TRBV20-1 and TRBJ2-5, with 10 positions matching TRBD1. The CDR3 totals 15 residues. Germline V gene data show CDR1 as DFQATT and CDR2 as SNEGSKA (reference sequence). J lost 5 bases, V lost 6 bases, and 12 bases had no gene match. CDR3 region: CSARSPTGGGETQYF. DNA for the CDR3: TGCAGTGCCAGATCACCGACAGGGGGCGGTGAGACCCAGTACTTC.

This clonotype showed up many times. The chain uses TRBV7-2 and TRBJ2-7; D not certain. The CDR3 has 13 residues. V was cut by 0 bases and J by 5 bases, with 8 bases left in between. CDR1 and CDR2 (germline): SGHTA, FQGNSA. The CDR3, as DNA: TGTGCCAGCAGCTTAGCGGCAAGCCACGAGCAGTACTTC. It codes for CASSLAASHEQYF.

This clonotype was seen ten or more times. The V gene is TRBV9, the J gene TRBJ2-1; 8 nucleotides line up with TRBD2. The CDR3 covers 16 residues. V lost 3 bases and J lost 8; bases outside the gene matches: 13. CDR1 and CDR2 (germline): SGDLS, YYNGEE. CDR3 in DNA: TGTGCCAGCAGCGCCTCCGGGACTAGAGTGGTGTATGAGCAGTTCTTC. Translated: CASSASGTRVVYEQFF.

This clonotype came up a few times. A much larger clone differs from this one at a single base, so this may be a read error. This CDR3 is CAGSTSQRGIPEAFF. Here the CDR3 DNA reads TGTGCCGGCAGTACCTCACAGAGAGGGATCCCTGAAGCTTTCTTT. The chain carries TRBV6-1 and TRBJ1-1; no reliable D call. This CDR3 has 15 residues. Germline V CDR1 and CDR2: MNHNS, SASEGT.

This clonotype turned up a few times. V gene TRBV5-5 combines with J gene TRBJ1-4, with 7 positions matching TRBD1. The CDR3 is made up of 15 amino acids. Germline V lookup: CDR1 SGHKS, CDR2 YYEKEE (reference sequence). The trim removed 2 bases at V and 5 bases at J, leaving 6 bases unmatched. The CDR3 DNA reads TGTGCCAGCAGCTTCTCAGACAGGGTCAATGAAAAACTGTTTTTT. Its translation: CASSFSDRVNEKLFF.

There are many counts of this clonotype. The V and J genes are TRBV20-1 and TRBJ2-5, with 9 bases aligning to TRBD1. J gave up 2 bases and V 5 bases, and 9 bases lay outside the gene matches. The germline CDR1 and CDR2 sequences are DFQATT and SNEGSKA (reference sequence). The CDR3 is 15 residues long. The CDR3 sequence is CSACPPDRGQETQYF. Here the CDR3 DNA reads TGCAGTGCTTGCCCCCCGGACAGGGGACAAGAGACCCAGTACTTC.

A remark on this clonotype: A much more abundant neighbour one base away suggests this may be a read error. J is TRBJ2-2 and V is TRBV12-3 or TRBV12-4; 10 bases align to TRBD1. This CDR3 has 20 residues. The CDR3 sequence is CVSSSTRTGGGLRRTGELFF. CDR3 in DNA: TGTGTCAGCAGCTCGACCAGGACAGGGGGGGGTTTACGTCGGACCGGGGAGCTGTTTTTT.

This clonotype was recorded at least ten times. The V call is TRBV7-9, the J call TRBJ1-2, with TRBD1 as a possible D gene (5 bases). The V end was cut by 4 bases, the J end by 2 bases, with 11 bases between. This CDR3 has 14 residues. Germline CDR1 reads SEHNR; CDR2 reads FQNEAQ (reference sequence). CDR3 in DNA: TGTGCCAGCAGCTCCCCAGGGAGGAACTATGGCTACACCTTC. Amino acids: CASSSPGRNYGYTF.

This clonotype was seen more than once but under ten times. Just one base apart from a much larger clone, this may be a read error. The chain recombines TRBV2 with TRBJ2-3; unclear D gene. CDR1 and CDR2 from the germline V gene are SNHLY and FYNNEI. The CDR3 extends over 15 amino acids. V lost 6 bases and J 4 bases, leaving 17 bases between the germline ends. The CDR3 loop reads CASRAPLMVPDTQYF. CDR3 sequence (DNA): TGTGCCAGCAGAGCCCCGTTAATGGTGCCAGATACGCAGTATTTT.

This clonotype was recorded many times. The rearrangement joins TRBV12-3 or TRBV12-4 to TRBJ1-2, with TRBD1 as a possible D gene (6 bases). V was pared by 4 bases and J by 8 bases, with 23 bases between. This CDR3 is 16 amino acids long. The CDR3 spells CASSSTGKGAGRGYTF. The DNA of the CDR3 is TGTGCCAGCAGTTCCACAGGGAAAGGGGCCGGAAGGGGCTACACCTTC.